This paragraph covers one T cell receptor (beta chain) sequence. In the authors' workflow: Nucleated cell counts were estimated from reference gene primer amplification. Libraries were prepared by immunoSEQ multiplex PCR; TCRdb keeps only in-frame clonotypes and omits some of them. V and J calls plus clone size are reproduced from that table; the DNA served to infer D and trimming. The sample records over 70,000 clones, 80% to 90% being singletons. The data were obtained in a study of blood T cell repertoires in COVID-19. About the research overall: Sources were T cells, B-cell-depleted T cells, or PBMCs; the material itself was cDNA or gDNA.

Germline values: CDR1 MDHEN, CDR2 SYDVKM. J was trimmed by 8 bases and V by 2 bases; bases with no gene match: 3. The CDR3 runs 15 residues. This sequence joins TRBV28 and TRBJ1-4; 12 bases fit TRBD1. The source of this sequence is a man older than 75 with acute or convalescent COVID-19. The sample consisted of peripheral blood. The CDR3 region has the DNA TGTGCCAGCAGTTTAGGGACAGGGGGCGAGGAAAAACTGTTTTTT. As protein: CASSLGTGGEEKLFF.